This T cell receptor beta chain was identified in a study of blood T cell repertoires in COVID-19. The CDR3 is 13 residues long. V gave up 4 bases and J gave up 7 bases, with 13 bases separating them. Germline-derived CDR1 and CDR2 are LGHDT and YNNKEL (reference sequence). Per the original methods: Counts of nucleated cells, estimated from reference gene primer amplification, were obtained. Libraries were prepared by immunoSEQ multiplex PCR; TCRdb keeps only in-frame clonotypes and omits some of them. Clonal size and the V and J genes are those of that table, whereas D and trimming came from the DNA. The profile shows around 100,000 clones, more than 70% of them singletons.

Source material: peripheral blood. J is TRBJ1-2 and V is TRBV3-1 (or the pseudogene TRBV3-2), with D perhaps matching TRBD1 (5 bases). The sequence came from a woman at least 80 years old in a cohort sampled during active COVID-19. CDR3 amino acids: CASSPGGNLGYTF. In DNA form, the CDR3 reads TGTGCCAGCAGCCCTGGGGGGAATCTTGGCTACACCTTC.